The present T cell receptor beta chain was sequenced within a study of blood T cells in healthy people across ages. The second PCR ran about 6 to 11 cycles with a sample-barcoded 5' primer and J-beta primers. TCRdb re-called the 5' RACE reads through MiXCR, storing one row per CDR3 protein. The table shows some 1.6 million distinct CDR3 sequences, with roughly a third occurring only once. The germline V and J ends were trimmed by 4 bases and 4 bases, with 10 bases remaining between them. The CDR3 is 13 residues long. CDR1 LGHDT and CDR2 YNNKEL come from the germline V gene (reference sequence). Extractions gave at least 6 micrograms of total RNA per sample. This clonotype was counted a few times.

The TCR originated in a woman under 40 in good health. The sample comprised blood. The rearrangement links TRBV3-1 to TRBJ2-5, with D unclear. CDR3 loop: CASSPFMLETQYF. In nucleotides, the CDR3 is TGTGCCAGCAGCCCTTTTATGTTAGAGACCCAGTACTTC.